The rows below give T cell receptor beta chains drawn from one sample of a study of blood T cell repertoires in COVID-19. Sequencing was performed with immunoSEQ multiplex PCR; in TCRdb, only in-frame clones are kept and a portion is missing. This table has about 230,000 clones, approximately 88% appearing once. Sequencing was carried out using PBMCs or T cells enriched from blood (not recorded which). These receptors all stem from a woman between 40 and 50 years old with acute COVID-19. CDR3s include the opening cysteine and the closing phenylalanine or tryptophan. The D gene is left open where the match is weak. The listing skips clone size in some rows; elsewhere it reads once, few, many or a size class.

CDR3 | DNA | size | D | J | V
CASRGGREETQYF | TGTGCCAGCCGAGGGGGGAGGGAGGAGACCCAGTACTTC | . | . | TRBJ2-5 | TRBV2
CASSPRLAEIGELFF | TGTGCCAGCTCACCAAGACTAGCCGAAATCGGGGAGCTGTTTTTT | . | TRBD2 | TRBJ2-2 | TRBV18
CASSQDDTSSFGQPQHF | TGTGCCAGCAGCCAAGACGACACCAGCAGTTTTGGTCAGCCCCAGCATTTT | . | . | TRBJ1-5 | TRBV3-1/TRBV3-2
CASSGSGGARSYEQYF | TGTGCCAGCAGCGGATCAGGGGGCGCGAGGTCCTACGAGCAGTACTTC | . | TRBD1 | TRBJ2-7 | TRBV9
CAWKLQKTLGNTIYF | TGTGCCTGGAAGTTACAGAAGACGCTTGGAAACACCATATATTTT | . | . | TRBJ1-3 | TRBV30
CSAQGGSGNTIYF | TGCAGCGCCCAGGGGGGCTCTGGAAACACCATATATTTT | . | TRBD1 | TRBJ1-3 | TRBV29-1
CASGLERGASYNEQFF | TGTGCTAGTGGCCTTGAGCGGGGGGCCTCCTACAATGAGCAGTTCTTC | . | TRBD2 | TRBJ2-1 | TRBV12-5
CASSLGPRGTGGDEQFF | TGCGCCAGCAGCTTGGGACCCCGAGGGACAGGGGGCGATGAGCAGTTCTTC | . | TRBD1 | TRBJ2-1 | TRBV5-1
CASSVTQGGTGELFF | TGTGCCAGCAGCGTAACCCAAGGGGGCACCGGGGAGCTGTTTTTT | . | . | TRBJ2-2 | TRBV9
CASGKRELNTEAFF | TGTGCCAGCGGAAAACGGGAACTGAACACTGAAGCTTTCTTT | once | . | TRBJ1-1 | TRBV5-4
CASSRSYDRTTNYGYTF | TGCGCCAGCAGCAGATCATACGACAGGACCACTAACTATGGCTACACCTTC | . | . | TRBJ1-2 | TRBV4-3
CAWRSGGQGNYGYTF | TGTGCCTGGAGATCGGGCGGGCAGGGGAACTATGGCTACACCTTC | few | . | TRBJ1-2 | TRBV30
CASSKGLGDIQYF | TGTGCCAGCAGCAAAGGACTAGGGGACATTCAGTACTTC | . | TRBD2 | TRBJ2-4 | TRBV7-2
CASGGQGSGYGYTF | TGTGCCAGCGGGGGACAGGGCTCGGGCTATGGCTACACCTTC | . | TRBD1 | TRBJ1-2 | TRBV18
CATSDPTGAKNIQYF | TGTGCCACCAGTGACCCGACAGGGGCCAAAAACATTCAGTACTTC | few | TRBD1 | TRBJ2-4 | TRBV24-1
CASSMTGANSPLHF | TGTGCCAGTAGTATGACAGGGGCAAATTCACCCCTCCACTTT | . | TRBD1 | TRBJ1-6 | TRBV19
CASSVLLTGNQPQHF | TGTGCCAGCAGTGTGCTCCTGACAGGCAATCAGCCCCAGCATTTT | . | . | TRBJ1-5 | TRBV2
CASSLDRGREKLFF | TGTGCCAGCAGCTTGGACAGGGGGCGGGAAAAACTGTTTTTT | . | TRBD1 | TRBJ1-4 | TRBV7-9
CASSEAQGYNSPLHF | TGTGCCAGCAGTGAAGCCCAGGGCTATAATTCACCCCTCCACTTT | . | . | TRBJ1-6 | TRBV6-1
CASSSYKRILYEQYF | TGTGCCAGCAGCTCCTATAAGCGAATCCTCTACGAGCAGTACTTC | . | . | TRBJ2-7 | TRBV5-6
CAWSTRPSGRARNEQFF | TGTGCCTGGAGTACCCGTCCTAGCGGGAGGGCAAGGAATGAGCAGTTCTTC | . | TRBD2 | TRBJ2-1 | TRBV30
CASSVTVKLFF | TGTGCCAGTAGTGTTACAGTTAAACTGTTTTTT | . | . | TRBJ1-4 | TRBV19
CASSGTGEKLFF | TGTGCCAGCAGTGGGACAGGGGAAAAACTGTTTTTT | . | TRBD1 | TRBJ1-4 | TRBV2
CASSPREGSYNEQFF | TGTGCCAGCAGCCCGCGGGAGGGCTCCTACAATGAGCAGTTCTTC | . | TRBD2 | TRBJ2-1 | TRBV9
CASSRAGGGTDTQYF | TGTGCCAGCAGCCGAGCGGGGGGGGGCACAGATACGCAGTATTTT | . | TRBD2 | TRBJ2-3 | TRBV3-1/TRBV3-2
CASRANSGNTIYF | TGTGCCAGCAGGGCCAACTCTGGAAACACCATATATTTT | . | . | TRBJ1-3 | TRBV12-3/TRBV12-4
CATSDRRPSGSISDTQYF | TGTGCCACCAGTGATCGGCGGCCTAGCGGGAGTATCTCAGATACGCAGTATTTT | . | TRBD2 | TRBJ2-3 | TRBV24-1
CASSLYSARSSYNEQFF | TGTGCCAGCAGCTTGTACTCTGCGAGATCCTCCTACAATGAGCAGTTCTTC | . | . | TRBJ2-1 | TRBV5-5
CASSPRSDTGELFF | TGTGCCAGCAGCCCCCGGTCGGACACCGGGGAGCTGTTTTTT | few | . | TRBJ2-2 | TRBV6-4
CASSPGQIFEPQHF | TGTGCCAGCAGCCCCGGACAGATCTTTGAACCCCAGCATTTT | few | . | TRBJ1-5 | TRBV6-2/TRBV6-3
CASSRTSGGRANTGELFF | TGTGCCAGCAGCCGCACTAGCGGGGGCCGTGCGAACACCGGGGAGCTGTTTTTT | . | TRBD2 | TRBJ2-2 | TRBV4-2
CASSSLGTQYF | TGTGCCAGCAGTTCCCTCGGGACGCAGTATTTT | . | . | TRBJ2-3 | TRBV6-5
CASSSDREGNQPQHF | TGTGCCAGCAGTTCGGACAGGGAGGGCAATCAGCCCCAGCATTTT | . | TRBD1 | TRBJ1-5 | TRBV6-6
CATSDLRKGLGTGELFF | TGTGCCACCAGTGATTTGAGAAAGGGGCTTGGAACCGGGGAGCTGTTTTTT | few | . | TRBJ2-2 | TRBV24-1
CASSPRSGAYNEQFF | TGTGCCAGCAGCCCGAGGAGTGGTGCCTACAATGAGCAGTTCTTC | . | . | TRBJ2-1 | TRBV11-3
CASKTQPEGNEQFF | TGCGCCAGCAAGACGCAACCGGAGGGCAATGAGCAGTTCTTC | . | . | TRBJ2-1 | TRBV5-1
CSVEDRSGQRNEQFF | TGCAGCGTTGAAGATAGGTCAGGGCAGCGCAATGAGCAGTTCTTC | . | . | TRBJ2-1 | TRBV29-1
CASSNRGTDQETQYF | TGCGCCAGCAGCAACCGCGGGACAGATCAAGAGACCCAGTACTTC | . | . | TRBJ2-5 | TRBV5-1
CSVEKAGVRHEQYF | TGCAGCGTTGAAAAGGCGGGGGTTCGTCACGAGCAGTACTTC | . | TRBD2 | TRBJ2-7 | TRBV29-1
CASSRTGTSIYNEQFF | TGCGCCAGCAGCCGGACCGGGACTAGTATCTACAATGAGCAGTTCTTC | . | TRBD2 | TRBJ2-1 | TRBV5-1
CASSGSRQGMDGYTF | TGCGCCAGCAGTGGCAGTCGGCAGGGGATGGATGGCTACACCTTC | . | . | TRBJ1-2 | TRBV5-1
CASSSDTSGNTIYF | TGTGCCAGCAGCTCCGACACATCTGGAAACACCATATATTTT | . | . | TRBJ1-3 | TRBV7-2
CASSQGRGETQYF | TGCGCCAGCAGCCAAGGCAGGGGGGAGACCCAGTACTTC | . | TRBD1 | TRBJ2-5 | TRBV4-3
CASSEGQGRYGYTF | TGTGCCAGCAGTGAAGGGCAGGGCCGCTATGGCTACACCTTC | . | . | TRBJ1-2 | TRBV2
CASSFAGTGPNIQYF | TGTGCCAGCAGCTTCGCCGGGACAGGGCCAAACATTCAGTACTTC | . | TRBD1 | TRBJ2-4 | TRBV7-2
CASSPGQGQTQYF | TGCGCCAGCAGCCCGGGACAGGGTCAAACCCAGTACTTC | once | TRBD1 | TRBJ2-5 | TRBV5-1
CASSFRASSDSPLHF | TGTGCCAGCAGCTTCAGAGCCTCTAGCGATTCACCCCTCCACTTT | . | . | TRBJ1-6 | TRBV5-4
CASSASGVYTEAFF | TGTGCCAGCAGCGCTTCAGGGGTGTACACTGAAGCTTTCTTT | . | . | TRBJ1-1 | TRBV9
CASSPPAQGGEKLFF | TGTGCCAGCTCACCACCAGCGCAGGGTGGTGAAAAACTGTTTTTT | . | . | TRBJ1-4 | TRBV18
CSVVVGVGQLFF | TGCAGCGTTGTGGTAGGGGTAGGGCAACTGTTTTTT | . | . | TRBJ1-4 | TRBV29-1
CAWHADIGNTIYF | TGTGCCTGGCATGCGGACATTGGAAACACCATATATTTT | . | . | TRBJ1-3 | TRBV30
CATQGGIGNTIYF | TGTGCCACACAGGGGGGGATCGGAAACACCATATATTTT | . | TRBD1 | TRBJ1-3 | TRBV28
CASSTLPSGRGSEQFF | TGTGCCAGCAGCACCCTTCCTAGCGGGAGGGGGTCTGAGCAGTTCTTC | . | TRBD2 | TRBJ2-1 | TRBV9
CASSPAGAFYNEQFF | TGCGCCAGCAGCCCAGCGGGGGCTTTCTACAATGAGCAGTTCTTC | . | TRBD2 | TRBJ2-1 | TRBV5-1
CASSSGQGGAQYF | TGTGCCAGCAGTTCGGGACAGGGCGGGGCGCAGTATTTT | . | TRBD1 | TRBJ2-3 | TRBV12-3/TRBV12-4